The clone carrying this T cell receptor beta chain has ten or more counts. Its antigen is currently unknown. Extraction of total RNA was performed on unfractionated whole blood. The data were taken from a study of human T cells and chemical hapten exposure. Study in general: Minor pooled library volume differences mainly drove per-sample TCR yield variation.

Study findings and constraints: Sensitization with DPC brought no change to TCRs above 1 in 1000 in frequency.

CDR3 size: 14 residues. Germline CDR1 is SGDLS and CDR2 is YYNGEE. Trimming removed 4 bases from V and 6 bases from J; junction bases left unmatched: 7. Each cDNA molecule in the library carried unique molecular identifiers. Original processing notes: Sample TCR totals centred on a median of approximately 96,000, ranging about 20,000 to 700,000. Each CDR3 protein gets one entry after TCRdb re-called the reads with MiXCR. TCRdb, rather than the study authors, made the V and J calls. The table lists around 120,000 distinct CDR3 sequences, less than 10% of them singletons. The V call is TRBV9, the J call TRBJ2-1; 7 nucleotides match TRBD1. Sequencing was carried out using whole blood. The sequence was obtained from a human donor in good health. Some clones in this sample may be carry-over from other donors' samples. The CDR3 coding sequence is TGTGCCAGCAGCCTGACAGGGTCGGCCAATGAGCAGTTCTTC. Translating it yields CASSLTGSANEQFF.